The present TCR beta chain was sequenced within a study of human T cells and chemical hapten exposure. Individual cDNA molecules had unique molecular identifiers attached to them by the library. In the authors' methods: From around 20,000 to 690,000 TCRs were found per sample, with a median of 95,638. TCRdb fed the RACE reads into MiXCR, producing one record per CDR3 protein. These V and J calls originate from TCRdb's pipeline instead of the authors' own analysis. The profile shows some 65,000 distinct CDR3 sequences, about 6.5% of them singletons. Ten or more counts support this clonotype. The time point here: healthy volunteer bleed at 6 weeks. Total RNA extraction was carried out from unfractionated whole blood. The CDR3 consists of 17 residues. Germline assignment: CDR1 MGHDK and CDR2 SYGVNS. V was shortened by 4 bases and J by 5 bases, with 23 bases between the two germline ends.

The chain employs TRBV25-1 and TRBJ2-5; tentatively, D is TRBD1 (6 bases). The material sequenced was whole blood. This TCR was sampled from a female donor in good health. Some clones in this sample may be carry-over from other donors' samples. The chain's CDR3 is CASSVRTAQRTLETQYF. In DNA, the CDR3 is TGTGCCAGCAGTGTAAGGACAGCCCAGCGTACTCTTGAGACCCAGTACTTC. Looking up the rest from reference TRBV25-1 and TRBJ2-5 gives the full variable domain: EADIYQTPRYLVIGTGKKITLECSQTMGHDKMYWYQQDPGMELHLIHYSYGVNSTEKGDLSSESTVSRIRTEHFPLTLESARPSHTSQYLCASSVRTAQRTLETQYFGPGTRLLVL.